This paragraph covers one T cell receptor (beta chain) sequence. Its matching antigen is unknown. The record originates from a study of ipilimumab plus nivolumab after autologous stem cell transplantation. The CDR3 contains 9 residues. Germline assignment: CDR1 DFQATT and CDR2 SNEGSKA (reference sequence). Trimming removed 6 bases from V and 8 bases from J, with 7 bases in between. Points from the study as a whole: TCR repertoire, Treg phenotype and gut microbiota reportedly support more study of this approach.

The protocol was immunoSEQ multiplex PCR, while the TCRdb copy is restricted to in-frame clones and leaves out a portion. This sample has about 84,000 clones, with over 80% found just once. Sequences were derived from PBMCs, sampled in a trial of ipilimumab plus nivolumab as post-transplant consolidation. This TCR came from a male donor with diffuse large B-cell lymphoma. This chain links TRBV20-1 with TRBJ1-2; D call uncertain. CDR3 DNA: TGCAGTGCGCTACCAGGCTACACCTTC. Translation: CSALPGYTF.